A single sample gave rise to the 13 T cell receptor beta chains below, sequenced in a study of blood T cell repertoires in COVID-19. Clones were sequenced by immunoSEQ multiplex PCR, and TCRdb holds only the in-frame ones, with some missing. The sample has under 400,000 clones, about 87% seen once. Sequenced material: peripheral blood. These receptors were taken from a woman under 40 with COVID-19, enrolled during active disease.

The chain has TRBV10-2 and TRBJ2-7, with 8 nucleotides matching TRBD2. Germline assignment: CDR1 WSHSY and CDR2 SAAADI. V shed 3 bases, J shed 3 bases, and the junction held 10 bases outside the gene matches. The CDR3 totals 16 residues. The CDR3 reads CASSESRREEYYEQYF. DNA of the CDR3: TGCGCCAGCAGTGAATCTCGGCGGGAGGAATACTACGAGCAGTACTTC.

The CDR3 protein is CASSYSLRGETQYF. For the CDR3, the DNA is TGTGCCAGCAGTTACTCACTACGAGGGGAGACCCAGTACTTC. V gene TRBV6-5 combines with J gene TRBJ2-5, with D tentatively TRBD2 (5 bases). Germline values: CDR1 MNHEY, CDR2 SVGAGI. V was shortened by 0 bases and J by 5 bases, with 10 bases between the two germline ends. The CDR3 is made up of 14 amino acids.

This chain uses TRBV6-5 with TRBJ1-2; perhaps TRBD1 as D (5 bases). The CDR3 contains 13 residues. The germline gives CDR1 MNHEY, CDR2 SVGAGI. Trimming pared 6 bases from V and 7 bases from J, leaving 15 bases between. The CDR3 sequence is CASSVDRGGGYTF. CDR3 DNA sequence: TGTGCCAGCAGCGTCGACAGAGGTGGTGGCTACACCTTC.

CDR3 sequence: CASSLVGSRLTGNTIYF. CDR3 bases: TGCGCCAGCAGCTTGGTTGGGTCCAGGCTAACTGGAAACACCATATATTTT. This sequence joins TRBV5-1 and TRBJ1-3; D not certain. V gave up 0 bases and J gave up 2 bases, with 15 bases separating them. This CDR3 has 17 residues. Germline CDR1 SGHRS, CDR2 YFSETQ. Filled out from reference TRBV5-1 and TRBJ1-3, the complete variable domain reads KAGVTQTPRYLIKTRGQQVTLSCSPISGHRSVSWYQQTPGQGLQFLFEYFSETQRNKGNFPGRFSGRQFSNSRSEMNVSTLELGDSALYLCASSLVGSRLTGNTIYFGEGSWLTVV.

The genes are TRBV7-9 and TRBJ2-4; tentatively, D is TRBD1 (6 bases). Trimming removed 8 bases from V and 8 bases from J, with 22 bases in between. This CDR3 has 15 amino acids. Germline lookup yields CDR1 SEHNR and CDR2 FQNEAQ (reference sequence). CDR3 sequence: CASAPAAGDVDIQYF. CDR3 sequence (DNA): TGTGCCAGCGCCCCGGCGGCAGGGGACGTGGACATTCAGTACTTC.

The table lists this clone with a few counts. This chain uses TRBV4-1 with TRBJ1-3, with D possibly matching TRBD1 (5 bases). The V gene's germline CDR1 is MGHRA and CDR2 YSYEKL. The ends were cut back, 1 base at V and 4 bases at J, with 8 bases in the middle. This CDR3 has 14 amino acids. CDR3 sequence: CASSQGRQGNTIYF. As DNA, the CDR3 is TGCGCCAGCAGCCAAGGTAGACAGGGAAACACCATATATTTT.

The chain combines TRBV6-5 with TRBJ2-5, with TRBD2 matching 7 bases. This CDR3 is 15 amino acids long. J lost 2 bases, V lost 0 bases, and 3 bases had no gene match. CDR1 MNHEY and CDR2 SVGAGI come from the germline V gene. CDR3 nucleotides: TGTGCCAGCAGTTACTCGGGGGGGGGTCAAGAGACCCAGTACTTC. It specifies CASSYSGGGQETQYF.

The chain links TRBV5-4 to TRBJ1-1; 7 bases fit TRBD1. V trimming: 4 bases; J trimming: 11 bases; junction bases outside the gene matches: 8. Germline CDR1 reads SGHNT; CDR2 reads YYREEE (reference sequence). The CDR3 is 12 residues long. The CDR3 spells CASSGGQDWAFF. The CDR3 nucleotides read TGTGCCAGCAGCGGAGGACAGGACTGGGCTTTCTTT. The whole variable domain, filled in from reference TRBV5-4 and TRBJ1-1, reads ETGVTQSPTHLIKTRGQQVTLRCSSQSGHNTVSWYQQALGQGPQFIFQYYREEENGRGNFPPRFSGLQFPNYSSELNVNALELDDSALYLCASSGGQDWAFFGQGTRLTVV.

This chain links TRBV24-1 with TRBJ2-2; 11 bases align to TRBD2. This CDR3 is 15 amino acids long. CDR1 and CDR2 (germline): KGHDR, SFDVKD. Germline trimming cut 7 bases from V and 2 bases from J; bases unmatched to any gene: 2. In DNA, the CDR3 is TGTGCCACCAGGGGACTAGCGGAAAACACCGGGGAGCTGTTTTTT. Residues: CATRGLAENTGELFF.

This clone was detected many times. CDR3 nucleotide sequence: TGCGCCAGCAGCACTGGGGGCTGGGAACGGAGCTCTGGAAACACCATATATTTT. Amino acid sequence: CASSTGGWERSSGNTIYF. The chain recombines TRBV5-1 with TRBJ1-3; tentatively, D is TRBD1 (6 bases). In germline, CDR1 is SGHRS, CDR2 YFSETQ. Trimming took off 4 bases at V and 0 bases at J, with 20 bases between the two ends. The CDR3 covers 18 residues. The whole variable domain, filled in from reference TRBV5-1 and TRBJ1-3, reads KAGVTQTPRYLIKTRGQQVTLSCSPISGHRSVSWYQQTPGQGLQFLFEYFSETQRNKGNFPGRFSGRQFSNSRSEMNVSTLELGDSALYLCASSTGGWERSSGNTIYFGEGSWLTVV.

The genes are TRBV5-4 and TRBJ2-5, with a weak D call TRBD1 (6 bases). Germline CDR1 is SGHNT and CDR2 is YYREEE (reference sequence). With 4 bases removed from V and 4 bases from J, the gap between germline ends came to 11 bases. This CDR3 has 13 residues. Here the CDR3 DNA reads TGTGCCAGCAGCGACGGACAGATAGAGACCCAGTACTTC. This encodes CASSDGQIETQYF.

This CDR3 reads CASRYSGRVGEQFF. The CDR3, as DNA: TGTGCCAGCAGATATAGCGGGAGGGTCGGTGAGCAGTTCTTC. This rearrangement joins TRBV28 to TRBJ2-1; 11 nucleotides align to TRBD2. CDR1 is MDHEN, CDR2 SYDVKM, per germline. CDR3 length: 14 amino acids. Unmatched junction bases numbered 7, after V lost 6 bases and J lost 9 bases.

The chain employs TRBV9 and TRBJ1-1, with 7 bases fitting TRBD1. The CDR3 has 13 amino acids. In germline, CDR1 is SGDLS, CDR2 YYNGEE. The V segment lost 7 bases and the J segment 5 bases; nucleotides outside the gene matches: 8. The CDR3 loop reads CASGLTGNTEAFF. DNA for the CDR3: TGTGCCAGCGGGTTGACAGGGAATACTGAAGCTTTCTTT.